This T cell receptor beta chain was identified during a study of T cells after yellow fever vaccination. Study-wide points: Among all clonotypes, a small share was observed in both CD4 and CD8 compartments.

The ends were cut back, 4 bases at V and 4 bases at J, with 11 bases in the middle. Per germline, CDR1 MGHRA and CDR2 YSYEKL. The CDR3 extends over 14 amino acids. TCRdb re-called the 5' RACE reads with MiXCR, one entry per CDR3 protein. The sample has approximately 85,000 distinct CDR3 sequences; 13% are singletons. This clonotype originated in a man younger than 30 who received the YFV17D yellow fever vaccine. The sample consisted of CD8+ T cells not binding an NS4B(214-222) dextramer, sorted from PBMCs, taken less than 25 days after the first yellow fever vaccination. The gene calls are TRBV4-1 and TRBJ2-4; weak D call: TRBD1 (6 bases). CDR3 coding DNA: TGCGCCAGCAGCCCACGGGACACGAAAAACATTCAGTACTTC. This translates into CASSPRDTKNIQYF.